The 7 T cell receptor beta chains presented below share a single source sample, sequenced in a study of blood T cell repertoires in COVID-19. Repertoires were generated with immunoSEQ multiplex PCR, while TCRdb's copy carries only in-frame clones and drops some. This sample carries 210,000 or so clones, 70% to 90% of them seen once, and the ten largest clones take roughly 4.5%. The sequenced sample consisted of PBMCs or T cells enriched from blood (not recorded which). The receptors shown here come from a man under 40 with acute COVID-19.

In its sample, this clone was seen once. The V call is TRBV6-1, the J call TRBJ1-2; the match to TRBD1 covers 8 bases. The CDR3 totals 16 residues. V lost 3 bases to trimming and J lost 4 bases; unmatched junction nucleotides: 10. Germline V gene sequence: CDR1 MNHNS, CDR2 SASEGT. The CDR3 coding sequence is TGTGCCAGCAGTGACCCGGACAGGGTAAAGACCTATGGCTACACCTTC. It specifies CASSDPDRVKTYGYTF.

J is TRBJ1-6 and V is TRBV5-6; D gene unclear. The germline gives CDR1 SGHDT, CDR2 YYEEEE. V shed 4 bases and J shed 9 bases, with 17 bases lying between them. The CDR3 runs 15 residues. The CDR3 DNA sequence: TGTGCCAGCAGCCCCTTTTACGGGGAAGCTTCACCCCTCCACTTT. Its translation is CASSPFYGEASPLHF.

The V and J genes are TRBV5-1 and TRBJ2-7; D might be TRBD2 (5 bases). Germline CDR1 is SGHRS and CDR2 is YFSETQ. V lost 4 bases to trimming and J lost 0 bases, with 11 bases between them. The CDR3 totals 14 residues. DNA for the CDR3: TGCGCCAGCAGCCGGGAACCATCCTCCTACGAGCAGTACTTC. Protein product: CASSREPSSYEQYF.

The rearrangement joins TRBV9 to TRBJ2-2, with 9 bases identical to TRBD1. Per the germline V gene, CDR1 is SGDLS and CDR2 is YYNGEE. CDR3 length: 17 residues. J lost 7 bases, V lost 4 bases, and 14 bases had no gene match. DNA for the CDR3: TGTGCCAGCAGCCAACAACCGGGACAGGGTCGAAACGGGGAGCTGTTTTTT. Protein sequence: CASSQQPGQGRNGELFF.

The J gene is TRBJ1-4, the V gene TRBV11-2; D is ambiguous. Germline CDR1 reads SGHAT; CDR2 reads FQNNGV. The V and J ends lost 8 bases and 3 bases respectively, with 10 bases between them. The CDR3 length is 13 residues. The CDR3 reads CASAGSPNEKLFF. CDR3 sequence (DNA): TGTGCCAGCGCAGGCAGCCCTAATGAAAAACTGTTTTTT.

The chain combines TRBV28 with TRBJ1-1; unclear D gene. Trimming cost V 5 bases and J 8 bases, with 15 bases left between them. There are 13 residues in the CDR3. Looked up from germline, CDR1 is MDHEN and CDR2 is SYDVKM. The CDR3, as DNA: TGTGCCAGCAGTATTACCCTCATTAGAGAAGCTTTCTTT. This gives the protein CASSITLIREAFF.

This chain connects TRBV2 to TRBJ1-1; D gene ambiguous. The CDR3 extends over 14 amino acids. Germline V gene lookup returns CDR1 SNHLY and CDR2 FYNNEI. The V end was cut by 8 bases, the J end by 0 bases, with 13 bases between. CDR3 residues: CASESGQVNTEAFF. The CDR3 DNA reads TGTGCCAGCGAGAGCGGGCAGGTGAACACTGAAGCTTTCTTT. Complete variable domain (other parts from reference TRBV2 and TRBJ1-1): EPEVTQTPSHQVTQMGQEVILRCVPISNHLYFYWYRQILGQKVEFLVSFYNNEISEKSEIFDDQFSVERPDGSNFTLKIRSTKLEDSAMYFCASESGQVNTEAFFGQGTRLTVV.